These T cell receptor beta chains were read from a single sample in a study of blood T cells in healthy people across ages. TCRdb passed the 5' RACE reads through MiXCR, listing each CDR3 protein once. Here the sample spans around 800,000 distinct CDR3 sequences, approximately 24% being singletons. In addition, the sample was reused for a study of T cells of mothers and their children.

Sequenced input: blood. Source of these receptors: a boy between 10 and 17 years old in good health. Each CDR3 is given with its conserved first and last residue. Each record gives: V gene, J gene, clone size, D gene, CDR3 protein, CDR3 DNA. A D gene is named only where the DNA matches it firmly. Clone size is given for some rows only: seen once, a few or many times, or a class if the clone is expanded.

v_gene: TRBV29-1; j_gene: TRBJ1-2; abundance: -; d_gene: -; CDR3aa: CSVEIGVYDGYTF; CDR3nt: TGCAGCGTTGAGATCGGGGTGTACGATGGCTACACCTTC
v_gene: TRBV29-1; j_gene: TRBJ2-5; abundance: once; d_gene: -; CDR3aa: CSAMTTQDTQYF; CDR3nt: TGCAGCGCGATGACAACCCAAGACACCCAGTACTTC
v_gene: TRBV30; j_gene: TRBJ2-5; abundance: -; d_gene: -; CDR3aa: CAWSSQSGETQYF; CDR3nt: TGTGCCTGGAGTTCACAGTCAGGGGAGACCCAGTACTTC
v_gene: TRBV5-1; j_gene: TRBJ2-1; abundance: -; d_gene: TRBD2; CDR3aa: CASRAGGPKDEQFF; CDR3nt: TGCGCCAGCCGAGCGGGGGGGCCTAAGGATGAGCAGTTCTTC
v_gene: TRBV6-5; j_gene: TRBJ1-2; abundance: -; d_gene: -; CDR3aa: CASSQHDRGIDGYTF; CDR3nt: TGTGCCAGCAGTCAACACGACCGCGGAATCGATGGCTACACCTTC
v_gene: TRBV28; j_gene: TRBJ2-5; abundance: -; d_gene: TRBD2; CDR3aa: CASASSGGRYGETQYF; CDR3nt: TGTGCCAGCGCATCCTCGGGGGGAAGGTATGGAGAGACCCAGTACTTC
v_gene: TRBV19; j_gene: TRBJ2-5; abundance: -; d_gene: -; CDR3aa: CASSGQLWEQYF; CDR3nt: TGTGCCAGTAGCGGACAGCTTTGGGAGCAGTACTTC
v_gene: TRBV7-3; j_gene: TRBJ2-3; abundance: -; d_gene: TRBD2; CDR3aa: CASSSGLAGELGTDTQYF; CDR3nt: TGTGCCAGCAGCTCAGGACTAGCGGGGGAACTCGGCACAGATACGCAGTATTTT
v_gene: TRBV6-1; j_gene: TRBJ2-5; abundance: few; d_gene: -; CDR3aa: CASSEWGGQESQYF; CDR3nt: TGTGCCAGCAGTGAATGGGGCGGCCAAGAGTCCCAGTACTTC
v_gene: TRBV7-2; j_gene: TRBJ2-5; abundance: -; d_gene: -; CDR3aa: CASSFLGVRETQYF; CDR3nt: TGTGCCAGCAGCTTCTTGGGAGTCCGTGAGACCCAGTACTTC
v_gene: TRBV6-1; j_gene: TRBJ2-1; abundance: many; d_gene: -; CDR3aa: CASSEVRVSEQFF; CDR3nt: TGTGCCAGCAGTGAAGTACGGGTTTCTGAGCAGTTCTTC
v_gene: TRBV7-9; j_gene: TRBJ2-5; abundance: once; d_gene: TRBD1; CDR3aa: CASSRDSLQETQYF; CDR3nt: TGTGCCAGCAGCCGGGACAGCTTGCAAGAGACCCAGTACTTC
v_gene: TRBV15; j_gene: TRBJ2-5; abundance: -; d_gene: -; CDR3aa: CATSREGRETQYF; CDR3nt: TGTGCCACCAGCAGAGAGGGGCGGGAGACCCAGTACTTC
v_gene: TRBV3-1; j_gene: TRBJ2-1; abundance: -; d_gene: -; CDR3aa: CASSQAGGFGNNEQFF; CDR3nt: TGTGCCAGCAGCCAAGCTGGGGGGTTTGGGAACAATGAGCAGTTCTTC
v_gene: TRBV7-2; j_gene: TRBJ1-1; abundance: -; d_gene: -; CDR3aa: CASSARLKNTEAFF; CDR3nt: TGTGCCAGCAGCGCCAGACTGAAGAACACTGAAGCTTTCTTT
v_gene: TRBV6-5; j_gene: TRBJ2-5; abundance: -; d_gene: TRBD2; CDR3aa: CASTDSGGEEETQYF; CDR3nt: TGTGCCAGCACCGACTCGGGGGGGGAGGAAGAGACCCAGTACTTC
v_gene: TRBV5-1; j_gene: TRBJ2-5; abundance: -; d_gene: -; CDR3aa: CASSGGEGTGETQYF; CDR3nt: TGCGCCAGCAGCGGTGGAGAGGGGACGGGGGAGACCCAGTACTTC
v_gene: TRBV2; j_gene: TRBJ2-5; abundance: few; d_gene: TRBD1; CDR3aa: CASRDRVETQYF; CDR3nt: TGTGCCAGCAGGGACAGGGTAGAGACCCAGTACTTC
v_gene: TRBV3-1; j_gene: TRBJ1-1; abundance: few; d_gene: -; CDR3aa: CASSQEAGKTEAFF; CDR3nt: TGTGCCAGCAGCCAAGAGGCAGGGAAGACTGAAGCTTTCTTT
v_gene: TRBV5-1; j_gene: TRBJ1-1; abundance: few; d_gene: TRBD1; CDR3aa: CASSSGQGLKVNTEAFF; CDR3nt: TGCGCCAGCAGCTCCGGACAGGGATTGAAGGTGAACACTGAAGCTTTCTTT
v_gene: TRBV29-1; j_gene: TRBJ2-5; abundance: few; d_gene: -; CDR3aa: CSVWTLETQYF; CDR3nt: TGCAGCGTTTGGACCCTAGAGACCCAGTACTTC
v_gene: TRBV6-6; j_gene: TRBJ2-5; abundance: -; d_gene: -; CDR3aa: CASRPTGGVQETQYF; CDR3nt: TGTGCCAGCAGACCAACAGGGGGGGTGCAAGAGACCCAGTACTTC
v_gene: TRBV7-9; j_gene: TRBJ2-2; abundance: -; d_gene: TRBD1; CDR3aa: CASSSTGTGNTGELFF; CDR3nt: TGTGCCAGCAGCTCCACCGGGACAGGGAACACCGGGGAGCTGTTTTTT
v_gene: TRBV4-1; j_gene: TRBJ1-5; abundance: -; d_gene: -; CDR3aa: CASSLGRLLASNGNQPQHF; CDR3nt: TGCGCCAGCAGCCTCGGCCGTCTGTTAGCGTCTAATGGCAATCAGCCCCAGCATTTT
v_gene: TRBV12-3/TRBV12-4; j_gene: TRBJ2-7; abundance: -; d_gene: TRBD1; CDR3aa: CASSPGTGIEQYF; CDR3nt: TGTGCCAGCAGTCCAGGGACAGGGATCGAGCAGTACTTC
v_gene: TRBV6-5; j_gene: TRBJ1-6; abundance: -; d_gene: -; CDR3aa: CASSRAGASPLHF; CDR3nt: TGTGCCAGCAGCCGGGCGGGGGCCTCACCCCTCCACTTT
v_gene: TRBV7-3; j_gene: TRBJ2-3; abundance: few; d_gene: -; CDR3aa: CASSYLDSTDTQYF; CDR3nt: TGTGCCAGCAGCTACCTTGACAGCACAGATACGCAGTATTTT
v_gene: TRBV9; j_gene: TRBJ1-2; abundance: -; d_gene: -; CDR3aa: CASSADTLWGYTF; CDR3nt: TGTGCCAGCAGCGCAGACACGCTCTGGGGCTACACCTTC
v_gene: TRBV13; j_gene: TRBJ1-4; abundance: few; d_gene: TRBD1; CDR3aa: CASSLSGQGARAEKLFF; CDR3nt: TGTGCCAGCAGCTTATCGGGACAGGGGGCGCGGGCCGAAAAACTGTTTTTT
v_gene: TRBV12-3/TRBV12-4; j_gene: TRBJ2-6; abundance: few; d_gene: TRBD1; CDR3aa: CASSLRTGGSGANVLTF; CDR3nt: TGTGCCAGCAGCCTCAGGACAGGGGGCTCTGGGGCCAACGTCCTGACTTTC
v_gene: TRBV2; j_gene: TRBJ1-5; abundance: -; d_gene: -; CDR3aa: CASSDRDRQPQHF; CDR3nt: TGTGCCAGCAGTGACAGGGATCGACAGCCCCAGCATTTT
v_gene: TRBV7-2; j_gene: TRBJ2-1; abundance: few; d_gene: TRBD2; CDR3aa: CASSSETSGGEQFF; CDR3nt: TGTGCCAGCAGCTCCGAGACTAGCGGGGGTGAGCAGTTCTTC
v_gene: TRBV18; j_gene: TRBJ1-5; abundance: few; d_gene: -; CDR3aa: CASSKSEGTGPQHF; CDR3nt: TGTGCCAGCTCAAAGAGCGAAGGAACAGGGCCCCAGCATTTT
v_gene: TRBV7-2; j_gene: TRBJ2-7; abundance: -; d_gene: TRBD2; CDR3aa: CASSFRGVYEQYF; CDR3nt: TGTGCCAGCAGCTTCCGGGGGGTCTACGAGCAGTACTTC
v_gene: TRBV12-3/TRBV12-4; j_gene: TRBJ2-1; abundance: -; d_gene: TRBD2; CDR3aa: CASIMGAGGYNEQFF; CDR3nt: TGTGCCAGCATCATGGGAGCGGGGGGCTACAATGAGCAGTTCTTC
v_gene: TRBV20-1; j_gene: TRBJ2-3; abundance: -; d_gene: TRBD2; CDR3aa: CSARDFGSSGGPNTDTQYF; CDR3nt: TGCAGTGCTAGAGATTTCGGGAGTAGCGGGGGCCCTAACACAGATACGCAGTATTTT
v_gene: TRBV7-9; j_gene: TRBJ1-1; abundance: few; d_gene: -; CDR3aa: CAGSSGTSTEAFF; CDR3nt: TGTGCCGGCAGCTCCGGGACTTCGACTGAAGCTTTCTTT
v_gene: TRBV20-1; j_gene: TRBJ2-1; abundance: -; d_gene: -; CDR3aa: CSVGGGRGHNEQFF; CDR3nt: TGCAGTGTTGGGGGCGGGCGGGGGCACAATGAGCAGTTCTTC
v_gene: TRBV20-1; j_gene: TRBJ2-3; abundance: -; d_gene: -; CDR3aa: CSARALDTQYF; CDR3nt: TGCAGTGCTAGGGCCCTCGATACGCAGTATTTT
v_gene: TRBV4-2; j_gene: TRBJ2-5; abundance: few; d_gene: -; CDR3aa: CASSQEWADQETQYF; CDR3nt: TGTGCCAGCAGCCAAGAGTGGGCTGACCAAGAGACCCAGTACTTC
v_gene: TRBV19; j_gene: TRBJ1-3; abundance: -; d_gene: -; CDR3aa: CASSILSSGNTIYF; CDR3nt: TGTGCCAGTAGTATACTTTCCTCTGGAAACACCATATATTTT
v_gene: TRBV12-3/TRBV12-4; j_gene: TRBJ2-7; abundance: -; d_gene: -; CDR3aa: CASRTDSVSYEQYF; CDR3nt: TGTGCCAGCAGGACGGATTCTGTTTCCTACGAGCAGTACTTC
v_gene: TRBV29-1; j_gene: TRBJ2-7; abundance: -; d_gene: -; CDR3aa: CSVSGGRAYEQYF; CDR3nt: TGCAGCGTGTCCGGGGGCAGAGCCTACGAGCAGTACTTC
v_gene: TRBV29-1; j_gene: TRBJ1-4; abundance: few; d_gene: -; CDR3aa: CSVESGENEKLFF; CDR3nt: TGCAGCGTTGAATCGGGGGAGAATGAAAAACTGTTTTTT
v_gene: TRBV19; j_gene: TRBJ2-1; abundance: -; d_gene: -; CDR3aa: CASSNVGEYNEQFF; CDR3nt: TGTGCCAGTAGTAATGTGGGCGAGTACAATGAGCAGTTCTTC
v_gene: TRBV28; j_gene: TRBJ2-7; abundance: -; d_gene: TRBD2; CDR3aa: CASSFLAGGFDHEQYF; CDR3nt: TGTGCCAGCAGTTTTCTAGCGGGGGGTTTTGATCACGAGCAGTACTTC
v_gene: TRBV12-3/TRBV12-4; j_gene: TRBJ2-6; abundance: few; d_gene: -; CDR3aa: CASSFRRLSGANVLTF; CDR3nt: TGTGCCAGCAGTTTTCGCAGGTTGAGTGGGGCCAACGTCCTGACTTTC
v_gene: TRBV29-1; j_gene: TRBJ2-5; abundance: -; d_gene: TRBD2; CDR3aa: CSVKRVAGGRETQYF; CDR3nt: TGCAGCGTCAAGAGGGTAGCGGGGGGCCGGGAGACCCAGTACTTC
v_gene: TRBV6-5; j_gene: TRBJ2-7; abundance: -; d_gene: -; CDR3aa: CASSYLGTRSYEQYF; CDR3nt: TGTGCCAGCAGTTACTTGGGGACACGCTCCTACGAGCAGTACTTC
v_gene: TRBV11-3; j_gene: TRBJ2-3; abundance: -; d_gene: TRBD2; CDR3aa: CASSAGLAGSTDTQYF; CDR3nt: TGTGCCAGCAGCGCGGGACTAGCGGGGAGCACAGATACGCAGTATTTT
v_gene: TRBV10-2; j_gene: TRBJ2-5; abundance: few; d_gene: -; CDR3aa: CASSTPANKETQYF; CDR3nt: TGCGCCAGCAGCACCCCGGCCAACAAAGAGACCCAGTACTTC
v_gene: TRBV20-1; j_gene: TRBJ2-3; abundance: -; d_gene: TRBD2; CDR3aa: CSARARGEADTQYF; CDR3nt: TGCAGTGCTAGAGCGCGGGGGGAGGCAGATACGCAGTATTTT
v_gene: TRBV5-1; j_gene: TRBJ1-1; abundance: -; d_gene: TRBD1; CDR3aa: CASSQAGTGGTEAFF; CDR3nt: TGCGCCAGCAGCCAGGCCGGGACAGGGGGAACTGAAGCTTTCTTT
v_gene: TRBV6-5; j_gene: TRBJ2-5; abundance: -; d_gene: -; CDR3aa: CASSFDGRGQGTQYF; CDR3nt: TGTGCCAGCAGTTTCGATGGCAGGGGCCAGGGGACCCAGTACTTC
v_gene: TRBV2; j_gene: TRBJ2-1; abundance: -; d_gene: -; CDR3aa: CASKTPHSYNEQFF; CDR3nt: TGTGCCAGCAAAACTCCCCACTCCTACAATGAGCAGTTCTTC
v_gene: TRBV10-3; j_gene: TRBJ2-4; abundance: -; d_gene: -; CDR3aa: CAISQVAAKNIQYF; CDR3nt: TGTGCCATCAGCCAGGTGGCGGCCAAAAACATTCAGTACTTC
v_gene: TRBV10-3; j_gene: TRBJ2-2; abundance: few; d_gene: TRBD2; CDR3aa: CAISGPAAGDLTGELFF; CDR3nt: TGTGCCATCAGTGGTCCCGCAGCGGGGGATTTGACCGGGGAGCTGTTTTTT
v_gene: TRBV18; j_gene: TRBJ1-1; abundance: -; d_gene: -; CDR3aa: CASSPTRQAEAFF; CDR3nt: TGTGCCAGCTCACCGACCAGACAGGCTGAAGCTTTCTTT
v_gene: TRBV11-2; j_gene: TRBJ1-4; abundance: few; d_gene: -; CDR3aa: CASSGLGEKPFF; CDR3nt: TGTGCCAGCAGCGGTCTAGGGGAAAAACCGTTTTTT
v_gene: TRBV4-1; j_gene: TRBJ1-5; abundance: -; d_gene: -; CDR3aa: CASSPRESQPQHF; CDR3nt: TGCGCCAGCAGCCCTAGGGAATCTCAGCCCCAGCATTTT